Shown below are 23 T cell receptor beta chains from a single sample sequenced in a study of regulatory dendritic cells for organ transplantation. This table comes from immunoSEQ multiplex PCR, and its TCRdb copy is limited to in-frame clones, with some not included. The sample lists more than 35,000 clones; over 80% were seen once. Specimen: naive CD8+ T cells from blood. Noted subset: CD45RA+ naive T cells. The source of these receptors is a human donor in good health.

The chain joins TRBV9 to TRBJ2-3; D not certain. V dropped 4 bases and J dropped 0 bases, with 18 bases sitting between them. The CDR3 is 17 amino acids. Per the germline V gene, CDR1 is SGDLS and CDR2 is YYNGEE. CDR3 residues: CASSRYAGGASTDTQYF. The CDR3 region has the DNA TGTGCCAGCAGCCGGTACGCTGGCGGAGCTAGCACAGATACGCAGTATTTT.

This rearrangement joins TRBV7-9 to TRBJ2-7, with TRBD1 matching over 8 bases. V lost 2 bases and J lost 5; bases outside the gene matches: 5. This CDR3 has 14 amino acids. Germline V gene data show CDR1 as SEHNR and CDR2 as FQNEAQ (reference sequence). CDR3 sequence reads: CASSLWDRRDEQYF. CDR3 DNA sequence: TGTGCCAGCAGCTTATGGGACAGGCGCGACGAGCAGTACTTC.

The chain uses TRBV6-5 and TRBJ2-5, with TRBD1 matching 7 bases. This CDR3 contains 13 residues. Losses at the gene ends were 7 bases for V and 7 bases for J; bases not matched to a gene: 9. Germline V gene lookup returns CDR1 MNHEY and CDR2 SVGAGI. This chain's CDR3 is CASTAGGWGTQYF. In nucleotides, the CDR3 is TGTGCCAGCACTGCAGGGGGTTGGGGGACCCAGTACTTC.

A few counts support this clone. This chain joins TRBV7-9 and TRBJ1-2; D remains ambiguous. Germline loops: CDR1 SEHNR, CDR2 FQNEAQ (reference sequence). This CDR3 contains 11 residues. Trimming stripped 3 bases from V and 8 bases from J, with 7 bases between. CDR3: CASSFSSGYTF. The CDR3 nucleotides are TGTGCCAGCAGCTTTTCCTCCGGCTACACCTTC.

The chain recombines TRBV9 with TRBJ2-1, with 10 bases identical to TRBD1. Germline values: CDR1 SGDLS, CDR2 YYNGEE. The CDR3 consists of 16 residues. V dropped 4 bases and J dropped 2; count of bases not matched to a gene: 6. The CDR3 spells CASSFRTGGTYNEQFF. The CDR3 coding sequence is TGTGCCAGCAGCTTTCGGACAGGGGGTACCTACAATGAGCAGTTCTTC. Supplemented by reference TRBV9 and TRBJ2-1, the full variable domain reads DSGVTQTPKHLITATGQRVTLRCSPRSGDLSVYWYQQSLDQGLQFLIQYYNGEERAKGNILERFSAQQFPDLHSELNLSSLELGDSALYFCASSFRTGGTYNEQFFGPGTRLTVL.

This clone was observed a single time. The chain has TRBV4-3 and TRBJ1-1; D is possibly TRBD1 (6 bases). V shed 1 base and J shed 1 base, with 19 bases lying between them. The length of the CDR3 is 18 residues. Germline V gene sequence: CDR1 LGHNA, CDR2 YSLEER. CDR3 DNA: TGCGCCAGCAGCCAAGTCCGGGACACTCTACTGAGGAACACTGAAGCTTTCTTT. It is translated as CASSQVRDTLLRNTEAFF.

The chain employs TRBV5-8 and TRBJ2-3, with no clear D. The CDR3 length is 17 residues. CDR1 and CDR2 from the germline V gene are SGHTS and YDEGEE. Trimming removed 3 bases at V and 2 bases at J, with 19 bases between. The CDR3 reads CASSSQPGPWATDTQYF. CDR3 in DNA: TGTGCCAGCAGCTCGCAACCGGGTCCCTGGGCCACAGATACGCAGTATTTT.

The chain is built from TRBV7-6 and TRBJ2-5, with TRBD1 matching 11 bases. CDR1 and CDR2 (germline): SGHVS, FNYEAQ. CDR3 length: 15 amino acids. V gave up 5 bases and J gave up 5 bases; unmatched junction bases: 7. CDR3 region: CASSKGQGVGETQYF. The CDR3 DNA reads TGTGCCAGCAGCAAGGGACAGGGGGTGGGTGAGACCCAGTACTTC.

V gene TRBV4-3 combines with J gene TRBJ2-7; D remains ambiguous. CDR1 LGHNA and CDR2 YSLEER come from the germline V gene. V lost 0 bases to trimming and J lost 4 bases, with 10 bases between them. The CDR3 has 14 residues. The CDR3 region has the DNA TGCGCCAGCAGCCAAGAAAGGCAGGTATACGAGCAGTACTTC. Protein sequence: CASSQERQVYEQYF.

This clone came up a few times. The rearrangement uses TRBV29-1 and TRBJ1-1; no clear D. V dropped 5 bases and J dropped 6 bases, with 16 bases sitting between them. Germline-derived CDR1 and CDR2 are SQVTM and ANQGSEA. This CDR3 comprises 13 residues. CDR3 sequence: CSVPLGPSAEAFF. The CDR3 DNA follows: TGCAGCGTTCCCTTAGGGCCATCCGCTGAAGCTTTCTTT.

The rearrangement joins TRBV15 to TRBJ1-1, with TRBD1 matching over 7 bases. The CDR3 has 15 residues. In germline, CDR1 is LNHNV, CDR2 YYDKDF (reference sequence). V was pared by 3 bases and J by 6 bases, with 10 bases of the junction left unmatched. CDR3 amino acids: CATSRSGGGLAEAFF. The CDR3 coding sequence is TGTGCCACCAGCAGGTCAGGGGGAGGTTTAGCTGAAGCTTTCTTT.

The DNA of the CDR3 is TGTGCCAGCAGCTTAGGGAGCCGGGTGGGAGAGACCCAGTACTTC. Protein: CASSLGSRVGETQYF. V and J are TRBV7-9 and TRBJ2-5, with D hard to call. V was pared by 1 base and J by 4 bases, with 13 bases between. The CDR3 runs 15 residues. Germline V gives CDR1 SEHNR, CDR2 FQNEAQ (reference sequence).

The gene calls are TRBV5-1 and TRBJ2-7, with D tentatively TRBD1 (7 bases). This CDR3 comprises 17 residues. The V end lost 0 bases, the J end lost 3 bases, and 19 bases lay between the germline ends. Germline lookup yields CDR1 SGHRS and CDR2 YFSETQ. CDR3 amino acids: CASSLATGARGLYEQYF. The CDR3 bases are TGCGCCAGCAGCTTGGCCACGGGGGCTAGGGGGCTCTACGAGCAGTACTTC.

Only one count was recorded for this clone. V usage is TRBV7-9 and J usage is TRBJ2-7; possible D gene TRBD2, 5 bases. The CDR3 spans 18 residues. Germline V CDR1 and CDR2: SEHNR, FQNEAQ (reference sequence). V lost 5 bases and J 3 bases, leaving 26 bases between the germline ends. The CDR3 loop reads CASSISSVGLEHVYEQYF. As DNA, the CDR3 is TGTGCCAGCAGCATAAGCTCCGTCGGACTCGAGCACGTCTACGAGCAGTACTTC.

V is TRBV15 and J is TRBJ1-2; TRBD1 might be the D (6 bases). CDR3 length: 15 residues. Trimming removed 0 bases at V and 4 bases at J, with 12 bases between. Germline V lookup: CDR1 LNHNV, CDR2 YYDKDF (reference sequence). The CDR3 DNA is TGTGCCACCAGCAGAGAGAGATTACAGGGCTATGGCTACACCTTC. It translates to CATSRERLQGYGYTF.

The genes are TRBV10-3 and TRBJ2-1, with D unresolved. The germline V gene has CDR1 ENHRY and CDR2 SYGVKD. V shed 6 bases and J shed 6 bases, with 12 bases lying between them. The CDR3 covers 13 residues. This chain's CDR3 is CAIRASTVNEQFF. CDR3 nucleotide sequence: TGTGCCATCAGGGCTAGTACTGTCAATGAGCAGTTCTTC.

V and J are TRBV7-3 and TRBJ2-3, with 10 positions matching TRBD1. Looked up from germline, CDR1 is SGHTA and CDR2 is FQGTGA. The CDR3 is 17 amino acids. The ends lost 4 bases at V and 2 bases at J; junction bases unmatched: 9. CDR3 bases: TGTGCCAGCAGCTCAACACCGGGACAGGGGTACACAGATACGCAGTATTTT. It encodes CASSSTPGQGYTDTQYF.

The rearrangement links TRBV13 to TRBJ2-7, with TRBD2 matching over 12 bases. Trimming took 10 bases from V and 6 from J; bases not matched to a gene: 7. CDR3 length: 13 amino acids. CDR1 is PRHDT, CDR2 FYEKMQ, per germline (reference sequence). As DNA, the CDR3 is TGTGCCACTAGCGGGGGGGCCTCGGGCGAGCAGTACTTC. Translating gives CATSGGASGEQYF.

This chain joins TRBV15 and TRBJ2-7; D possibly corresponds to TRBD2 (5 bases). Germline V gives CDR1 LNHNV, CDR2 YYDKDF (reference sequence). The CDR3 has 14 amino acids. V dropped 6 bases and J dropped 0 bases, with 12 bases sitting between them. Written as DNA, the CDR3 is TGTGCCACCAGGGAGGACCCGAGCTCCTACGAGCAGTACTTC. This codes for CATREDPSSYEQYF.

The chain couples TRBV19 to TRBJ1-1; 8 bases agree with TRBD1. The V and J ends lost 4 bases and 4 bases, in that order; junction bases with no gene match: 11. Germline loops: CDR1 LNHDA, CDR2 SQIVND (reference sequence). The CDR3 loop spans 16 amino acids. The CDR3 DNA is TGTGCCAGTAGTACGGACGATTCAGGGGGCCCCACTGAAGCTTTCTTT. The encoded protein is CASSTDDSGGPTEAFF.

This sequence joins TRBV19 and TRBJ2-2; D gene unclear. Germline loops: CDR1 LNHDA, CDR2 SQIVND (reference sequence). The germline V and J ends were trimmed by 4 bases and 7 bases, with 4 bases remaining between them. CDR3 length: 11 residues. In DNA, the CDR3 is TGTGCCAGTAGTAGTAACGGGGAGCTGTTTTTT. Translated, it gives CASSSNGELFF. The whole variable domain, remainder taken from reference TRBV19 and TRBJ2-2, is DGGITQSPKYLFRKEGQNVTLSCEQNLNHDAMYWYRQDPGQGLRLIYYSQIVNDFQKGDIAEGYSVSREKKESFPLTVTSAQKNPTAFYLCASSSNGELFFGEGSRLTVL.

CDR3 residues: CASSLSDNQPQHF. For the CDR3, the DNA is TGTGCCAGCAGTTTAAGCGACAATCAGCCCCAGCATTTT. The chain carries TRBV27 and TRBJ1-5, with unresolved D. V was trimmed by 2 bases and J by 3 bases, leaving 5 bases between them. The CDR3 loop spans 13 amino acids. The V gene's germline CDR1 is MNHEY and CDR2 SMNVEV (reference sequence).

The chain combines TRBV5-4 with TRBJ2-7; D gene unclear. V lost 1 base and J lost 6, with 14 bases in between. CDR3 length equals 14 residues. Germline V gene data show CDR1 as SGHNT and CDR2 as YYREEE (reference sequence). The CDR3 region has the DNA TGTGCCAGCAGCTTGAGCCAGCGCCCCGGCGAGCAGTACTTC. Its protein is CASSLSQRPGEQYF.